This entry is about one T cell receptor (beta chain). What antigen it recognizes has not been identified. No base quality information exists; no much larger clone differs at one position. The immunoSEQ Assay was the method used to sequence TCRbeta CDR3 regions. After extraction, genomic DNA underwent amplification by bias-controlled multiplex PCR, followed by high-throughput sequencing. Turning to the authors' computational methods: To quantify the absolute abundance of every unique TCRbeta CDR3 region, sequences were collapsed and filtered. T cell fraction was estimated by normalizing TCRbeta template counts to usable DNA, with usable DNA measured through amplification of reference genes found in all nucleated cells. Repertoire TCRs were annotated as SARS-CoV-2-specific by exact matching of V gene, CDR3 amino acid sequence and J gene to a known reactive TCR set. MIRA supplied the reference SARS-CoV-2 TCR set, which was filtered for enrichment in COVID-19-positive ImmuneCODE repertoires so that public or cross-reactive TCRs were removed. Based on the MIRA antigens, annotated TCRs were further analysed at the level of specific ORF or position within ORF. Depth was the summed frequency of annotated unique rearrangements, while breadth was defined as annotated unique rearrangements over total unique productive rearrangements. TCR breadth was compared between groups using two-sided Wilcoxon rank-sum tests. TCRdb took this table from immuneACCESS and kept in-frame rearrangements with V and J called. Such tables lack part of the clones; where checked against another copy, unresolved V genes explain under half of the gap, and the rest is unexplained. The DNA gave D and trimming, while V, J and clone size come from that table. The table for this sample lists about 410,000 clones; 75% to 90% of them were counted only once. The ten largest clones take up around 3.4% of the sample.

The data derive from a study of Ad26.COV2.S vaccination and SARS-CoV-2 variants (dated by TCRdb to the early 2020s). Looking at the study overall: Vaccine-arm donors were drawn from COV1001, a multicentre, randomized, double-blind, placebo-controlled phase I-IIa trial of Ad26.COV2.S in healthy adults. Participants in the trial were split at random into five groups of five each, receiving low-dose or high-dose Ad26.COV2.S once or twice, or else placebo on both occasions. Sequencing of the TCRbeta repertoire served to evaluate the specificity and breadth of SARS-CoV-2-reactive T cell receptors following Ad26.COV2.S vaccination. The TCR-sequenced set comprised around 30 samples: around 20 Ad26.COV2.S vaccine recipients, 5 placebo recipients and 8 SARS-CoV-2 convalescent individuals. Dosing of Ad26.COV2.S was intramuscular, at either 5x10^10 or 1x10^11 viral particles, delivered as one shot or as two shots spaced 56 days apart. Investigators remained blinded to trial group allocation during experiments and outcome assessment. Broad study findings and their caveats: The study lacked the statistical power to compare responses across vaccine doses or regimens. After vaccination, spike-specific CD8+ and CD4+ T cell responses were reported to show substantial breadth. Comparable non-spike TCR breadth was observed between vaccine and placebo recipients, consistent with only spike being contained in the vaccine. The authors noted that the TCR breadth and depth analyses may have underestimated total T cell responses. Higher spike-specific TCR breadth was observed in Ad26.COV2.S recipients than in placebo recipients (P = 0.0014).

The sample's treatment or condition label is to be understood as: around 19 received Ad26.COV2.S at low or high dose, single or two shots; about 5 received placebo; per-sample allocation not given. For vaccine and placebo recipients, the sequenced repertoires came from samples collected on day 63 after the first injection. In Cohort 1b, roughly 25 adults aged 18-55 years were enrolled at a single site in Boston, USA, between 29 July and 7 August 2020. As a vaccine, Ad26.COV2.S was a replication-incompetent adenovirus type 26 vector that expressed a prefusion-stabilized SARS-CoV-2 spike protein derived from the original Wuhan strain. Looking up the germline V gene yields CDR1 MGHDK and CDR2 SYGVNS. There are 15 amino acids in the CDR3, from cysteine to phenylalanine inclusive. The read is trimmed to its CDR3 DNA, 45 bases read in frame from base 1. V is shortened by 8 bases, J by 5 bases, and the region joining them spans 20 bases.

The TCR sequence derives from a person aged 18-60 years who received the Ad26.COV2.S COVID-19 vaccine or a placebo. The rearrangement combines TRBV25-1 with TRBJ2-3; the D gene is perhaps TRBD1 or TRBD2, as each covers 6 bases. The material was peripheral blood, obtained in a trial of Ad26.COV2.S vaccine versus placebo. The DNA is as follows: TGTGCCAGCGGACATTCTGGGGGGCGTAGAGATACGCAGTATTTT. This encodes CASGHSGGRRDTQYF.